A single sample gave rise to the 20 T cell receptor beta chains below, sequenced in a study of T cells in Graves' hyperthyroidism and ophthalmopathy. From RNA transcripts, TCR beta CDR3 regions were amplified. The TCR CDR3 first-round RT-PCR relied on the HTBI primer set. TCRdb itself ran the multiplex PCR reads through MiXCR, one entry per CDR3 protein. The table records roughly 750,000 distinct CDR3 sequences, about 16% of them present only once. The sequencing sample was made of blood. The receptors stem from a man aged 18 to 35 with Graves' hyperthyroidism.

The chain combines TRBV19 with TRBJ2-2, with D perhaps matching TRBD2 (6 bases). V lost 0 bases and J 4 bases, leaving 9 bases between the germline ends. The CDR3 is made up of 15 amino acids. The V gene's germline CDR1 is LNHDA and CDR2 SQIVND (reference sequence). The CDR3 spells CASSIDRAGTGELFF. CDR3 bases: TGTGCCAGTAGTATAGATCGAGCGGGCACCGGGGAGCTGTTTTTT.

In this sample, this clonotype turned up a few times. This chain joins TRBV15 and TRBJ1-5; TRBD1 matches 8 bases. The CDR3 is 15 amino acids. The junction had 5 bases not matched to a gene; V was cut back by 4 bases and J by 3 bases. The germline gives CDR1 LNHNV, CDR2 YYDKDF (reference sequence). This chain's CDR3 is CATSNLQGVNQPQHF. The CDR3 DNA follows: TGTGCCACCAGCAACCTACAGGGGGTCAATCAGCCCCAGCATTTT.

Here the CDR3 reads CASTPGGYAGELFF. CDR3 DNA: TGTGCCAGCACCCCAGGAGGGTACGCCGGGGAGCTGTTTTTT. The chain is built from TRBV9 and TRBJ2-2; perhaps TRBD2 as D (6 bases). Trimming took 6 bases from V and 6 from J, leaving 15 bases between them. The CDR3 consists of 14 residues. The germline gives CDR1 SGDLS, CDR2 YYNGEE.

The rearrangement joins TRBV6-1 to TRBJ2-2, with 8 bases identical to TRBD2. Germline lookup yields CDR1 MNHNS and CDR2 SASEGT. The CDR3 has 14 amino acids. With 6 bases clipped from V and 7 bases from J, the junction kept 7 bases outside the gene matches. The CDR3: CASRIGLAVGELFF. For the CDR3, the DNA is TGTGCCAGCAGGATTGGACTAGCAGTCGGGGAGCTGTTTTTT.

This clonotype was picked up many times. The rearrangement joins TRBV6-1 to TRBJ1-5, with D unresolved. V was pared by 6 bases and J by 6 bases, with 15 bases between. CDR3 length: 14 residues. Germline V lookup: CDR1 MNHNS, CDR2 SASEGT. The CDR3 here is CASRVWASGQPQHF. The CDR3 nucleotides are TGTGCCAGCAGGGTCTGGGCAAGCGGTCAGCCCCAGCATTTT.

The chain uses TRBV2 and TRBJ2-5; maybe TRBD1 (6 bases). V was shortened by 5 bases and J by 5 bases, with 18 bases between the two germline ends. Germline CDR1 and CDR2: SNHLY and FYNNEI. This CDR3 spans 15 amino acids. The CDR3 bases are TGTGCCAGCAGTCCCATAGGGGGATTGGGGGAGACCCAGTACTTC. As protein: CASSPIGGLGETQYF.

CDR3 in DNA: TGTGCCAGCAGTCCCCACGGGGCTGCAACTAATGAAAAACTGTTTTTT. Translating it yields CASSPHGAATNEKLFF. This chain joins TRBV27 and TRBJ1-4; D might be TRBD1 (5 bases). The CDR3 totals 16 residues. Looked up from germline, CDR1 is MNHEY and CDR2 is SMNVEV (reference sequence). V shed 5 bases and J shed 0 bases, with 13 bases lying between them.

This clonotype appeared a few times. This chain connects TRBV25-1 to TRBJ1-6; D gene ambiguous. With 7 bases removed from V and 10 bases from J, the gap between germline ends came to 17 bases. Germline CDR1 MGHDK, CDR2 SYGVNS. The CDR3 spans 14 residues. CDR3 sequence reads: CASTDDRSGSPLHF. In nucleotides, the CDR3 is TGTGCCAGCACCGACGACCGGTCGGGCTCACCCCTCCACTTT.

There are many counts of this clonotype. This CDR3 reads CATTRGAYTEAFF. The CDR3 coding sequence is TGTGCCACCACCCGGGGGGCATACACTGAAGCTTTCTTT. V is TRBV24-1 and J is TRBJ1-1; the D gene is possibly TRBD1 (6 bases). The V end lost 8 bases, the J end lost 3 bases, and 12 bases lay between the germline ends. Germline CDR1 is KGHDR and CDR2 is SFDVKD. The CDR3 sequence is 13 residues long.

This clonotype was recorded at least ten times. The rearrangement links TRBV18 to TRBJ1-2; D is unresolved. CDR1 is KGHSH, CDR2 LQKENI, per germline. The V gene lost 3 bases and the J gene lost 0 bases, with 8 bases spanning the gap. The CDR3 loop spans 14 amino acids. The CDR3 region is CASSPTVTNYGYTF. CDR3 DNA sequence: TGTGCCAGCTCACCGACGGTTACTAACTATGGCTACACCTTC.

This clonotype was seen at least ten times. The junction does not match germline at one end; this may be a read error. This chain connects TRBV18 to TRBJ1-1; no reliable D call. Germline CDR1 reads KGHSH; CDR2 reads LQKENI. The CDR3 covers 14 residues. The CDR3 loop is CASSPLVTNIEAFF. CDR3 nucleotide sequence: TGTGCCAGCTCACCACTAGTTACAAACATTGAAGCTTTCTTT.

The table lists this clonotype with many counts. This chain links TRBV7-9 with TRBJ1-2; 7 bases map to TRBD1. V was clipped by 7 bases and J by 5 bases; unmatched bases: 13. The CDR3 consists of 15 residues. Germline lookup yields CDR1 SEHNR and CDR2 FQNEAQ (reference sequence). CDR3 DNA: TGTGCCAGCACCAAATACACCGGGACAGATTATGGCTACACCTTC. It encodes CASTKYTGTDYGYTF. The full variable domain, with the rest looked up from reference TRBV7-9 and TRBJ1-2, is DTGVSQNPRHKITKRGQNVTFRCDPISEHNRLYWYRQTLGQGPEFLTYFQNEAQLEKSRLLSDRFSAERPKGSFSTLEIQRTEQGDSAMYLCASTKYTGTDYGYTFGSGTRLTVV.

This clonotype was seen at least ten times. The chain carries TRBV20-1 and TRBJ2-7, with TRBD2 matching 9 bases. The germline CDR1 and CDR2 sequences are DFQATT and SNEGSKA (reference sequence). The CDR3 is 14 residues long. V shed 1 base, J shed 2 bases, and the junction held 3 bases outside the gene matches. The CDR3 is CSARAASGTYEQYF. The CDR3 coding sequence is TGCAGTGCTAGAGCGGCTAGCGGGACCTACGAGCAGTACTTC.

This clonotype showed up many times. The DNA of the CDR3 is TGTGCCAGCAGCTTAGTGCTAGCGGGAGTTGGTGAGCAGTTCTTC. Translating gives CASSLVLAGVGEQFF. The chain recombines TRBV11-2 with TRBJ2-1, with 10 bases lining up with TRBD2. The CDR3 extends over 15 amino acids. The V and J ends lost 1 base and 9 bases, in that order; junction bases with no gene match: 6. Germline CDR1 SGHAT, CDR2 FQNNGV.

This clonotype was recorded many times. This CDR3 reads CSAEVGSGTGELFF. Written as DNA, the CDR3 is TGCAGTGCCGAGGTCGGCTCTGGCACCGGGGAGCTGTTTTTT. This chain connects TRBV20-1 to TRBJ2-2; no clear D. V was trimmed by 6 bases and J by 4 bases, leaving 15 bases between them. The germline V gene encodes CDR1 DFQATT and CDR2 SNEGSKA (reference sequence). The CDR3 has 14 residues.

This clonotype was recorded many times. The V gene is TRBV10-3, the J gene TRBJ2-7; possible D gene TRBD1, 6 bases. V was trimmed by 6 bases and J by 2 bases, leaving 8 bases between them. The CDR3 runs 12 residues. CDR1 is ENHRY, CDR2 SYGVKD, per germline. CDR3 DNA sequence: TGTGCCATCAGCGGACAGACCTACGAGCAGTACTTC. Protein: CAISGQTYEQYF.

About this clonotype itself: A junction end diverges from the germline sequence, so it may reflect a read error. The V call is TRBV12-3 or TRBV12-4, the J call TRBJ2-5; D possibly corresponds to TRBD2 (5 bases). The CDR3 loop spans 13 amino acids. The CDR3 loop is CTSSLWESRTQYF. CDR3 nucleotide sequence: TGTACCAGCAGTTTATGGGAGTCCAGGACCCAGTACTTC.

This clonotype was observed many times. This chain connects TRBV28 to TRBJ1-1; possible D gene TRBD1, 5 bases. Trimming removed 3 bases from V and 7 bases from J, with 9 bases in between. Germline V gene data show CDR1 as MDHEN and CDR2 as SYDVKM. The CDR3 has 12 amino acids. CDR3 DNA: TGTGCCAGCAGTTTCCAGGGCTATGAAGCTTTCTTT. It is translated as CASSFQGYEAFF.

At least ten counts were recorded for this clonotype. This sequence joins TRBV18 and TRBJ2-7, with a tentative D call TRBD2 (5 bases). Germline V gives CDR1 KGHSH, CDR2 LQKENI. V lost 3 bases to trimming and J lost 0 bases, with 12 bases between them. This CDR3 is 15 amino acids long. The CDR3 spells CASSPWTASSYEQYF. Written as DNA, the CDR3 is TGTGCCAGCTCACCCTGGACTGCCTCCTCCTACGAGCAGTACTTC.

This clonotype has ten or more counts. This chain connects TRBV5-1 to TRBJ2-3, with unresolved D. Per germline, CDR1 SGHRS and CDR2 YFSETQ. The CDR3 is 13 residues long. The V end lost 1 base, the J end lost 7 bases, and 10 bases lay between the germline ends. The CDR3: CASSLSDANTQYF. CDR3 in DNA: TGCGCCAGCAGCTTGTCCGATGCGAATACGCAGTATTTT.